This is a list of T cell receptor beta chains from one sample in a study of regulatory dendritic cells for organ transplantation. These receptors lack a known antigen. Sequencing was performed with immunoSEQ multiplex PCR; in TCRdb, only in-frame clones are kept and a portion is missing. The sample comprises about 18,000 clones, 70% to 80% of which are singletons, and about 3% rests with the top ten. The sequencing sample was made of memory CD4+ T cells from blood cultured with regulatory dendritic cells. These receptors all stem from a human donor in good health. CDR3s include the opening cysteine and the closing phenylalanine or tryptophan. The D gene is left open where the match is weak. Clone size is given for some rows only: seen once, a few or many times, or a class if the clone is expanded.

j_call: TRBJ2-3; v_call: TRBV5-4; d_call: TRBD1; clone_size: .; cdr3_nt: TGTGCCAGCAGCCCCCCAGGGGGAGCTAGCCGGACAGATACGCAGTATTTT; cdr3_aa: CASSPPGGASRTDTQYF
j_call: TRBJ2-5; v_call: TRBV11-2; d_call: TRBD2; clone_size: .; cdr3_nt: TGTGCCAGCAGCTTAGTGGCGGGAGTGGGTGAGACCCAGTACTTC; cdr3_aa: CASSLVAGVGETQYF
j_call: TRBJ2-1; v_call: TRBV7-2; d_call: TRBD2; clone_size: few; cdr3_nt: TGTGCCAGCAGCTTATCGGCGGGGGGTATAGGTTTGGCTTACAATGAGCAGTTCTTC; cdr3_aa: CASSLSAGGIGLAYNEQFF
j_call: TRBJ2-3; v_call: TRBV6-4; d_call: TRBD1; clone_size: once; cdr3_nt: TGTGCCAGCAGCGCAGGGACAGGGGGCGAGGGTACGCAGTATTTT; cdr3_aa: CASSAGTGGEGTQYF
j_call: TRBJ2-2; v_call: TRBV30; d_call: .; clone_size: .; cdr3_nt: TGTGCCTGGAGCCAGGGGATGGCCGGGGAGCTGTTTTTT; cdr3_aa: CAWSQGMAGELFF
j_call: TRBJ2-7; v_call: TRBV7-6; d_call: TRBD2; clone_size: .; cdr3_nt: TGTGCCAGCAGCTTACGACCGACTAGCGGGATCTCCTACGAGCAGTACTTC; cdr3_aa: CASSLRPTSGISYEQYF
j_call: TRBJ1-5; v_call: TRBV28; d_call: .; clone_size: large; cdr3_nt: TGTGCCAGCAGCGTTATGGGGCCCCAGCATTTT; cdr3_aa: CASSVMGPQHF
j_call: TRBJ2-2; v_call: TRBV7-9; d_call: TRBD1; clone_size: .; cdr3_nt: TGTGCCAGCGAATTTGGGGACAGAGCGAACACCGGGGAGCTGTTTTTT; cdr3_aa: CASEFGDRANTGELFF
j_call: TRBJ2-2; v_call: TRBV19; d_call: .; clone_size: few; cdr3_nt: TGTGCCAGTAGTATCCCCATGGGGGAGCTGTTTTTT; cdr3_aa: CASSIPMGELFF
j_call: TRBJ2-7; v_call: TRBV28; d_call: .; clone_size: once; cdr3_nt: TGTGCCAGCAGTCCGCGGTTGGGGGGTCACACCTACGAGCAGTACTTC; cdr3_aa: CASSPRLGGHTYEQYF
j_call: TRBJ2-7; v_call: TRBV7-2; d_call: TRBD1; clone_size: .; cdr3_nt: TGTGCCAGCAGCCTAGACAGGGGACGATACAACGAGCAGTACTTC; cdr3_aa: CASSLDRGRYNEQYF
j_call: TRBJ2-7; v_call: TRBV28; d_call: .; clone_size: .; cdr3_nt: TGTGCCAGCAGCCCCCAACGCGAGCAGTACTTC; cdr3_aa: CASSPQREQYF
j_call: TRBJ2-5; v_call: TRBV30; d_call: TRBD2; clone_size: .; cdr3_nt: TGTGCCTGGAGTCGCGCGGGAGGGCCTCAAGAGACCCAGTACTTC; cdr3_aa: CAWSRAGGPQETQYF
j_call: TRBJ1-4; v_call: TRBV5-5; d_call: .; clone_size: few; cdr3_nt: TGTGCCAGCAGCTTGGACCCGGGACCAAATGAAAAACTGTTTTTT; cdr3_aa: CASSLDPGPNEKLFF
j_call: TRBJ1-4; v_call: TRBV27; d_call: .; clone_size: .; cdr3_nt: TGTGCCAGCAGTTTCAGGGTTGGAGAAAAACTGTTTTTT; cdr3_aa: CASSFRVGEKLFF
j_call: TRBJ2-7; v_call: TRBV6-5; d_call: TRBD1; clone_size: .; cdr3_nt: TGTGCCGTACGAGGGACAGGGCCCCCCTACGAGCAGTACTTC; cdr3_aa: CAVRGTGPPYEQYF
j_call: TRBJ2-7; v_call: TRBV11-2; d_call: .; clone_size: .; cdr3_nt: TGTGCCAGCAGCGCCAGGGGGGGTTACGAGCAGTACTTC; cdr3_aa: CASSARGGYEQYF
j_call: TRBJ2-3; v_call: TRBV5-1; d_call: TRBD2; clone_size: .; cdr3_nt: TGCGCCAGCAGCACCCAACTAGCGGGCGCAGATACGCAGTATTTT; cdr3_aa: CASSTQLAGADTQYF
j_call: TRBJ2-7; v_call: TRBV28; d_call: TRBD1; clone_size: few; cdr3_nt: TGTGCCAGCTGGGGACAGGGTCCCTACGAGCAGTACTTC; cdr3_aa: CASWGQGPYEQYF